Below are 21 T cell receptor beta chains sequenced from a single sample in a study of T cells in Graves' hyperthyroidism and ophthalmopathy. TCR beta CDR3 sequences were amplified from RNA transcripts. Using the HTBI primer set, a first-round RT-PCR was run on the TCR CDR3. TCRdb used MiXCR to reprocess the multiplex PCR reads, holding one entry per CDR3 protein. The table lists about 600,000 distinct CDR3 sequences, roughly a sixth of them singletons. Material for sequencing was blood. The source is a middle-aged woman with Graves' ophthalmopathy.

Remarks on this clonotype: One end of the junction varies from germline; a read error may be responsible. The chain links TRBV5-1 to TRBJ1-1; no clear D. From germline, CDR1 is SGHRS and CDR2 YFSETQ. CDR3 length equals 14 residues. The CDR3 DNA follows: TGCGCCAGCAGCTTGGCATTGGGGAGAGCTGAAGCTCTCTTT. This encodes CASSLALGRAEALF.

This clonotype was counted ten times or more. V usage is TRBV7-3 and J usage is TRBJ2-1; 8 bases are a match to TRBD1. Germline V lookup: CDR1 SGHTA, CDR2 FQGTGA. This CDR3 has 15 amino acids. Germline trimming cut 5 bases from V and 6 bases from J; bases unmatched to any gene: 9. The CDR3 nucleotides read TGTGCCAGCAGCACCGGACAGGGATACCTCAATGAGCAGTTCTTC. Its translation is CASSTGQGYLNEQFF.

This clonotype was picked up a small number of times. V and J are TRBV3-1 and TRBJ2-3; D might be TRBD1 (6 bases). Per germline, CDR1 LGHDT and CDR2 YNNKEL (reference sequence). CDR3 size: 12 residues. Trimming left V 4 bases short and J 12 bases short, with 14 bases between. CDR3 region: CASSRGQSTQYF. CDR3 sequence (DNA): TGTGCCAGCAGCCGCGGACAGAGTACACAGTATTTT.

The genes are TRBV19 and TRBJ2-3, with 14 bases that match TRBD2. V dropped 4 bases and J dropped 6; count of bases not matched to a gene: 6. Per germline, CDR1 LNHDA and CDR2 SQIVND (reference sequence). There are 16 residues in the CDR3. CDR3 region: CASSRTSGGLGDTQYF. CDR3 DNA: TGTGCCAGTAGTAGGACTAGCGGGGGGTTAGGGGATACGCAGTATTTT. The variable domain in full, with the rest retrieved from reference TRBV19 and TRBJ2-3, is DGGITQSPKYLFRKEGQNVTLSCEQNLNHDAMYWYRQDPGQGLRLIYYSQIVNDFQKGDIAEGYSVSREKKESFPLTVTSAQKNPTAFYLCASSRTSGGLGDTQYFGPGTRLTVL.

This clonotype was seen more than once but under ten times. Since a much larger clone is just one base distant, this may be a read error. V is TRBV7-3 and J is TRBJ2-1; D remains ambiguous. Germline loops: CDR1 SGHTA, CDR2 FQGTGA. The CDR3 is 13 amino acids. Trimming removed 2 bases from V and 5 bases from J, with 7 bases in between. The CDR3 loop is CASSLDPNNEQFF. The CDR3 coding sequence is TGTGCCAGCAGCTTAGACCCTAACAATGAGCAGTTCTTC.

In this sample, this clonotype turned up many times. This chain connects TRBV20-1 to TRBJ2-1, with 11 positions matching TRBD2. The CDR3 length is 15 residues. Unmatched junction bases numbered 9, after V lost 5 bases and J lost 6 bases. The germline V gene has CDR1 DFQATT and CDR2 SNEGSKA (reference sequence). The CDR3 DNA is TGCAGTGCTTATAGCGGGGGGGCCAGGAGCAATGAGCAGTTCTTC. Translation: CSAYSGGARSNEQFF.

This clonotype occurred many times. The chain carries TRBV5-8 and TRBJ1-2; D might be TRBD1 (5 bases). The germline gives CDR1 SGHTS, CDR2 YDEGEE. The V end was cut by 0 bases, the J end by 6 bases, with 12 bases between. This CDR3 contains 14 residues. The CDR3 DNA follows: TGTGCCAGCAGCTTGGACGGGGCCACGGATGGCTACACCTTC. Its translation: CASSLDGATDGYTF.

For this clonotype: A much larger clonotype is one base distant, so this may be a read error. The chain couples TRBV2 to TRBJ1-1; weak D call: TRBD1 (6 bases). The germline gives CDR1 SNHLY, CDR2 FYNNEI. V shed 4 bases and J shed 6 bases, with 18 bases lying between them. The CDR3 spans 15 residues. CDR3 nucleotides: TGTGCCAGCAGTGGAGCGCAGCTGGGGGCTGCTGAAGCTTTCTTT. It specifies CASSGAQLGAAEAFF.

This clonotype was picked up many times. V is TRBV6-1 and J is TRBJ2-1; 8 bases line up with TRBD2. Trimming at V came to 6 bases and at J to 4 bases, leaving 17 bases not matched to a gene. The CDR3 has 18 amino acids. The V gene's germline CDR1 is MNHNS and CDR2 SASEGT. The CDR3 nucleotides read TGTGCCAGCAGCCCCTGGATCGCAGCGGGAGACCCATACAATGAGCAGTTCTTC. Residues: CASSPWIAAGDPYNEQFF.

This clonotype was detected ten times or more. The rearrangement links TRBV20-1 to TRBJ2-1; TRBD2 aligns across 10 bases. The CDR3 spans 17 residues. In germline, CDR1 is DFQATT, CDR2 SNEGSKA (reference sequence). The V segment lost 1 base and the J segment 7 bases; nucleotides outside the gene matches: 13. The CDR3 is CSARAQLAGISGNEQFF. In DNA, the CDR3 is TGCAGTGCTAGAGCCCAACTAGCGGGGATATCGGGGAATGAGCAGTTCTTC.

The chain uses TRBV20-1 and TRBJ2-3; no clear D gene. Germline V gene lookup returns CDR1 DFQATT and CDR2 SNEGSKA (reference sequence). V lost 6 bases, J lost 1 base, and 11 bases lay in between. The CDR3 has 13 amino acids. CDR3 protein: CSAATVGTDTQYF. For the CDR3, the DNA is TGCAGTGCGGCCACAGTAGGCACAGATACGCAGTATTTT.

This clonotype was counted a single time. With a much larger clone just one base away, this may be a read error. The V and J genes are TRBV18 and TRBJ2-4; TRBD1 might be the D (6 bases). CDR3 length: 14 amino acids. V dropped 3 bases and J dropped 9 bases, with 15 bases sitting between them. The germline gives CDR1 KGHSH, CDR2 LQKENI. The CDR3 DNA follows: TGTGCCAGCTCACCGGGACATGGGATTGGCATTCAGTACTTC. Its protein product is CASSPGHGIGIQYF. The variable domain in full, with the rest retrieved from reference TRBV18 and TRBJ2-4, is NAGVMQNPRHLVRRRGQEARLRCSPMKGHSHVYWYRQLPEEGLKFMVYLQKENIIDESGMPKERFSAEFPKEGPSILRIQQVVRGDSAAYFCASSPGHGIGIQYFGAGTRLSVL.

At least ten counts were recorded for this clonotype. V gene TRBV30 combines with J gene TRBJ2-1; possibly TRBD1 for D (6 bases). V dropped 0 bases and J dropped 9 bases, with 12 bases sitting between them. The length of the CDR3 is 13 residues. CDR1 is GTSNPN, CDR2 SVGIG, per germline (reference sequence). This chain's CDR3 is CAWSVVVGGEQFF. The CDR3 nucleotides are TGTGCCTGGAGTGTGGTGGTAGGGGGTGAGCAGTTCTTC.

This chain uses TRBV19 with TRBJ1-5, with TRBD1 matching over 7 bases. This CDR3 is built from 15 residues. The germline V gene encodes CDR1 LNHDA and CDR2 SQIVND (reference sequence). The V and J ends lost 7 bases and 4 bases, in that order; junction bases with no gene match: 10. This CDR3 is CASKDGTAENQPQHF. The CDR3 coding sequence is TGTGCCAGTAAGGATGGGACAGCGGAAAATCAGCCCCAGCATTTT.

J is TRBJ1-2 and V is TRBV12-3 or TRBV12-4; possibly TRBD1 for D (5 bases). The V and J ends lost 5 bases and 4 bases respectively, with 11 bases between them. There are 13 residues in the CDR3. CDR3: CASSLGEPYGYTF. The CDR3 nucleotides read TGTGCCAGCAGTCTAGGGGAACCCTATGGCTACACCTTC.

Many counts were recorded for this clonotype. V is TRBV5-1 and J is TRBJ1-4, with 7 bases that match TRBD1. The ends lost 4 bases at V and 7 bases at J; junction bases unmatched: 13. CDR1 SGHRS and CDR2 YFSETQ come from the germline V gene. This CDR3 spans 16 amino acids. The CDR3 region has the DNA TGCGCCAGCAGCATTTTCCTCAGGGGGAGAGGTGAAAAACTGTTTTTT. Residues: CASSIFLRGRGEKLFF.

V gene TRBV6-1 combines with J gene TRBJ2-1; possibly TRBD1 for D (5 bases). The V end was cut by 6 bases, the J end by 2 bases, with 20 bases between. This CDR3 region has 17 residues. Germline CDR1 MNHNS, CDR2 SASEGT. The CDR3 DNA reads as TGTGCCAGCAGAACAGGTAAACAGGCGTGGGCCTACAATGAGCAGTTCTTC. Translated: CASRTGKQAWAYNEQFF.

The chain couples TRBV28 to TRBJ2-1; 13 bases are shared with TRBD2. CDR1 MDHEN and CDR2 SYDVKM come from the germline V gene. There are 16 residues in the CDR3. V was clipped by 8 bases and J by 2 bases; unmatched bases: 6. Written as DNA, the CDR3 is TGTGCCAGCCGGACTAGCGGGAGTTATACCTACAATGAGCAGTTCTTC. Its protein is CASRTSGSYTYNEQFF.

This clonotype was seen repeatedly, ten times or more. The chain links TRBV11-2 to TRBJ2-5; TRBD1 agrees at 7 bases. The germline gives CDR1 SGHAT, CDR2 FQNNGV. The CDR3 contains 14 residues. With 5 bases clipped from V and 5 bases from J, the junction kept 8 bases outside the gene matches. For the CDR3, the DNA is TGTGCCAGCAGCCAAGGGACAGTAGTCGAGACCCAGTACTTC. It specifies CASSQGTVVETQYF. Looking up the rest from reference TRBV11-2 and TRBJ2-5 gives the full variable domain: EAGVAQSPRYKIIEKRQSVAFWCNPISGHATLYWYQQILGQGPKLLIQFQNNGVVDDSQLPKDRFSAERLKGVDSTLKIQPAKLEDSAVYLCASSQGTVVETQYFGPGTRLLVL.

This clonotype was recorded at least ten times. CDR3 bases: TGCAGCGTCCGAAGCACAGATACGCAGTATTTT. This sequence encodes CSVRSTDTQYF. The gene calls are TRBV29-1 and TRBJ2-3; D gene unclear. The CDR3 runs to 11 residues. Per the germline V gene, CDR1 is SQVTM and CDR2 is ANQGSEA. V lost 6 bases and J lost 0, with 4 bases in between.

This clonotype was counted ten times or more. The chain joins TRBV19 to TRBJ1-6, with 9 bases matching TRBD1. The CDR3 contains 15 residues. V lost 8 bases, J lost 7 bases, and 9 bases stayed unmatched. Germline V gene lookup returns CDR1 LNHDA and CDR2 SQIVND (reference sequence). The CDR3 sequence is CASQPTGGINSPLHF. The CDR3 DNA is TGTGCCAGTCAACCGACAGGGGGGATAAATTCACCCCTCCACTTT.